This TCR beta chain derives from a study of CD8 T cells in ankylosing spondylitis. Points from the study as a whole: Earlier reports found some motif variants in synovial fluid and blood in reactive arthritis. Disease-linked clones reportedly concentrated significantly in matched ankylosing spondylitis synovial fluid. Typical of ankylosing spondylitis blood, it appeared, was a TCR beta motif of eight highly homologous variants.

Libraries of TCR beta came from quantitative 5'-RACE with molecular barcodes. MiXCR, run by TCRdb on the 5' RACE reads, gives a single entry per CDR3 protein. Of fewer than 180,000 distinct CDR3 sequences listed, 40% to 50% are singletons. This clonotype appeared many times. Antigen unknown. The CDR3 has 14 amino acids. CDR1 is MNHEY, CDR2 SMNVEV, per germline (reference sequence). V lost 1 base and J 10 bases, leaving 11 bases between the germline ends. The specimen was synovial fluid, either unsorted or a sorted T cell fraction (not recorded which). The rearrangement uses TRBV27 and TRBJ1-6, with D tentatively TRBD1 (5 bases). This clonotype was obtained from a male donor with ankylosing spondylitis. This CDR3 is CASSLYGAGSPLHF. For the CDR3, the DNA is TGTGCCAGCAGTTTATACGGGGCAGGCTCACCCCTCCACTTT.